Listed here are 10 T cell receptor beta chains from one sample, sequenced in a study of blood T cell repertoires in COVID-19. Some clones are missing from TCRdb's copy, which holds only in-frame ones; the method was immunoSEQ multiplex PCR. Of 150,000 to 200,000 clones listed, 84% are singletons. Sequenced: peripheral blood. These receptors all stem from a woman in her seventies with COVID-19, enrolled during active disease.

The V call is TRBV19, the J call TRBJ2-5, with 7 bases matching TRBD1. CDR1 is LNHDA and CDR2 is SQIVND in the germline V gene (reference sequence). V lost 1 base to trimming and J lost 4 bases; unmatched junction nucleotides: 6. The length of the CDR3 is 15 residues. Here the CDR3 DNA reads TGTGCCAGTAGTATAGGTGACAGGGATATAGAGACCCAGTACTTC. Amino acid sequence: CASSIGDRDIETQYF. The entire variable domain, with the rest obtained from reference TRBV19 and TRBJ2-5, is as follows: DGGITQSPKYLFRKEGQNVTLSCEQNLNHDAMYWYRQDPGQGLRLIYYSQIVNDFQKGDIAEGYSVSREKKESFPLTVTSAQKNPTAFYLCASSIGDRDIETQYFGPGTRLLVL.

This clone was recorded only once. The chain uses TRBV7-2 and TRBJ2-2; 16 bases align to TRBD2. Trimming at V came to 5 bases and at J to 6 bases, leaving 6 bases not matched to a gene. CDR3 length: 17 residues. The germline CDR1 and CDR2 sequences are SGHTA and FQGNSA. CDR3 sequence: CASSAGLAGGLSGELFF. The CDR3 nucleotides are TGTGCCAGCAGCGCGGGACTAGCGGGGGGGCTGTCCGGGGAGCTGTTTTTT.

V and J are TRBV29-1 and TRBJ1-4; 9 bases match TRBD1. The CDR3 spans 14 residues. In germline, CDR1 is SQVTM, CDR2 ANQGSEA. V shed 6 bases and J 7 bases; nucleotides not matched to a gene: 9. The CDR3 here is CSVSQGAGGEKLFF. In DNA, the CDR3 is TGCAGCGTCTCACAGGGGGCGGGTGGTGAAAAACTGTTTTTT.

This rearrangement joins TRBV5-1 to TRBJ2-1; 10 bases map to TRBD2. Germline assignment: CDR1 SGHRS and CDR2 YFSETQ. The V and J ends lost 3 bases and 8 bases, in that order; junction bases with no gene match: 5. The length of the CDR3 is 14 residues. The CDR3 DNA is TGCGCCAGCAGCTGGAGCGGGAGGGCCGATGAGCAGTTCTTC. The encoded protein is CASSWSGRADEQFF.

This clone is a singleton in its sample. The chain recombines TRBV2 with TRBJ2-3, with 16 nucleotides matching TRBD2. The germline gives CDR1 SNHLY, CDR2 FYNNEI. The CDR3 has 18 residues. Unmatched junction bases numbered 10, after V lost 8 bases and J lost 2 bases. The CDR3 sequence is CASRPGLAGGPYTDTQYF. The CDR3, as DNA: TGTGCCAGCCGGCCGGGACTAGCGGGAGGGCCCTACACAGATACGCAGTATTTT.

This rearrangement joins TRBV28 to TRBJ2-3; D is uncertain. V was cut by 3 bases and J by 4 bases, with 5 bases left in between. The CDR3 has 12 amino acids. Germline assignment: CDR1 MDHEN and CDR2 SYDVKM. The CDR3: CASSFRPDTQYF. The CDR3 nucleotides are TGTGCCAGCAGTTTTCGTCCAGATACGCAGTATTTT. Variable domain in full (rest from reference TRBV28 and TRBJ2-3): DVKVTQSSRYLVKRTGEKVFLECVQDMDHENMFWYRQDPGLGLRLIYFSYDVKMKEKGDIPEGYSVSREKKERFSLILESASTNQTSMYLCASSFRPDTQYFGPGTRLTVL.

This clone was recorded only once. The chain recombines TRBV29-1 with TRBJ1-1; 7 bases are shared with TRBD1. Germline values: CDR1 SQVTM, CDR2 ANQGSEA. V was pared by 4 bases and J by 5 bases, with 4 bases of the junction left unmatched. CDR3 length: 12 amino acids. CDR3 in DNA: TGCAGCGTTGGAAGGGGGCTGACTGAAGCTTTCTTT. Its protein is CSVGRGLTEAFF.

The chain uses TRBV5-6 and TRBJ1-5; 10 bases align to TRBD1. V gave up 4 bases and J gave up 1 base; unmatched junction bases: 11. From germline, CDR1 is SGHDT and CDR2 YYEEEE. CDR3 length equals 18 residues. CDR3 protein: CASSPWDRGELSNQPQHF. The CDR3 coding sequence is TGTGCCAGCAGCCCCTGGGACAGGGGAGAGTTAAGCAATCAGCCCCAGCATTTT. Complete variable domain (other parts from reference TRBV5-6 and TRBJ1-5): DAGVTQSPTHLIKTRGQQVTLRCSPKSGHDTVSWYQQALGQGPQFIFQYYEEEERQRGNFPDRFSGHQFPNYSSELNVNALLLGDSALYLCASSPWDRGELSNQPQHFGDGTRLSIL.

This clone is a singleton in its sample. The J gene is TRBJ2-7, the V gene TRBV18, with 8 bases lining up with TRBD1. J lost 5 bases, V lost 3 bases, and 6 bases had no gene match. Germline assignment: CDR1 KGHSH and CDR2 LQKENI. The length of the CDR3 is 14 residues. The CDR3 DNA reads as TGTGCCAGCTCACCCCCCCCAGGGGGCCACGAGCAGTACTTC. Translating it yields CASSPPPGGHEQYF. Full variable domain (outside the CDR3, taken from reference TRBV18 and TRBJ2-7): NAGVMQNPRHLVRRRGQEARLRCSPMKGHSHVYWYRQLPEEGLKFMVYLQKENIIDESGMPKERFSAEFPKEGPSILRIQQVVRGDSAAYFCASSPPPGGHEQYFGPGTRLTVT.

This clone showed up just once. This rearrangement joins TRBV6-2 or TRBV6-3 to TRBJ1-1; D ambiguous. Per the germline V gene, CDR1 is MNHEY and CDR2 is SVGEGT. This CDR3 has 12 residues. Trimming took 3 bases from V and 8 from J, leaving 10 bases between them. As DNA, the CDR3 is TGTGCCAGCAGTTATTACCTAGGAGAAGCTTTCTTT. Its protein is CASSYYLGEAFF.